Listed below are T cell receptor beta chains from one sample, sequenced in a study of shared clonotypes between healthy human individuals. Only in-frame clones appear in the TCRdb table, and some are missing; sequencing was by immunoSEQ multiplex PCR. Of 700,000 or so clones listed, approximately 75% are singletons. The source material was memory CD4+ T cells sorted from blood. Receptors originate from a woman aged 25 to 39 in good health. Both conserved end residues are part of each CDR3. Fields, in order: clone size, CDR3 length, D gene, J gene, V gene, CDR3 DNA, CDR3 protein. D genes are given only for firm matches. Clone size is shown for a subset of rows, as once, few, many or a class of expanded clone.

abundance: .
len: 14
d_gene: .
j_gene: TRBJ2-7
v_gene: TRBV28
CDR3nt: TGTGCCAGCAGGAACAGGGGAGGGTTCTACGAGCAGTACTTC
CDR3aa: CASRNRGGFYEQYF

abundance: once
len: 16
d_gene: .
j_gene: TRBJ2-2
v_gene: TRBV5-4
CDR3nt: TGTGCCAGCAGCGCGACGGGCGGAGAGAACACCGGGGAGCTGTTTTTT
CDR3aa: CASSATGGENTGELFF

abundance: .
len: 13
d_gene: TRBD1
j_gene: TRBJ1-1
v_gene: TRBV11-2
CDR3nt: TGTGCCAGCAGCCCTCCCCGGACAGGCCGAGTGTTCTTT
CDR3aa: CASSPPRTGRVFF

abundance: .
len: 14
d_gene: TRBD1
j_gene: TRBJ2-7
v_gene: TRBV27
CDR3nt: TGTGCCAGCGCCTGGGACAGGGGACGCCACGAGCAGTACTTC
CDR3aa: CASAWDRGRHEQYF

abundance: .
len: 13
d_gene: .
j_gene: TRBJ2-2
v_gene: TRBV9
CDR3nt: TGTGCCAGCAGCGCACAAGGAGTCGGGGAGCTGTTTTTT
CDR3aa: CASSAQGVGELFF

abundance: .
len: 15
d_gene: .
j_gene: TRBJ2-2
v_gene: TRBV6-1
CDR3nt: TGTGCCAGCAGCCTGGACTACACGGGAACCGGGGAGCTGTTTTTT
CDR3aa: CASSLDYTGTGELFF

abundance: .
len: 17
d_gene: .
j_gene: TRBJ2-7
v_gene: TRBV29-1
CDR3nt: TGCAGCGTTGTAAGTCCGCGCGCGGCCCTACTCTCCTACGAGCAGTACTTC
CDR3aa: CSVVSPRAALLSYEQYF

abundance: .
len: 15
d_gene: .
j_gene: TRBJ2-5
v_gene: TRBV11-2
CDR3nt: TGTGCCAGCAGCTTAAACGGACAGGGAGGGGAGACCCAGTACTTC
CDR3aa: CASSLNGQGGETQYF

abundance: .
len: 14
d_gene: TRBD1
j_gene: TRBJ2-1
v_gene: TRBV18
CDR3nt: TGTGCCAGCTCACCCTCCGGACAGGCCCATGAGCAGTTCTTC
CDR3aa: CASSPSGQAHEQFF

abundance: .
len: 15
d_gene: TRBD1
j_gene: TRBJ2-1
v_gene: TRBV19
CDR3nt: TGTGCCAGTAGTACGTCCGGGACAGGGGTGGGCGAGCAGTTCTTC
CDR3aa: CASSTSGTGVGEQFF

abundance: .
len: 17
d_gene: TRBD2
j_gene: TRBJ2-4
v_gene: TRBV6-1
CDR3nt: TGTGCCAGCAGTGAAGCGACTAGCGGGAGAGATGTGGGCATTCAGTACTTC
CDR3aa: CASSEATSGRDVGIQYF

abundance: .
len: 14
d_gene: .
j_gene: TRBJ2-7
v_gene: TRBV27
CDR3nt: TGTGCCAGCAGCCGGCAGAGGGCATCCTACGAGCAGTACTTC
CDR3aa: CASSRQRASYEQYF

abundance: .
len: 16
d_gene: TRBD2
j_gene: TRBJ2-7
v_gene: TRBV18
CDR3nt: TGTGCCAGCTCACCACTGGCTAGCGGCTCCTCCTACGAGCAGTACTTC
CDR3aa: CASSPLASGSSYEQYF

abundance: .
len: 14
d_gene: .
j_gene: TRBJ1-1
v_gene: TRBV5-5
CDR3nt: TGTGCCAGCAGCTTGCTAGTTATGAACACTGAAGCTTTCTTT
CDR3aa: CASSLLVMNTEAFF

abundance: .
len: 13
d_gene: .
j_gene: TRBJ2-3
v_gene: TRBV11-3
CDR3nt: TGTGCCAGCAGCTTGAGGTACACAGATACGCAGTATTTT
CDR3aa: CASSLRYTDTQYF

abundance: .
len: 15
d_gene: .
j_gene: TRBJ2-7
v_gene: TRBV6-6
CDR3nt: TGTGCCAGCAGTTACAGTGTGCCCAGGGACTACGAGCAGTACTTC
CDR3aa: CASSYSVPRDYEQYF

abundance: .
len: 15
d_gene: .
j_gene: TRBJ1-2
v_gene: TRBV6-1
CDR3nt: TGTGCCAGCAGTGAAGCTTGGGGGGCGCGGGAGGGCTACACCTTC
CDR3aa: CASSEAWGAREGYTF

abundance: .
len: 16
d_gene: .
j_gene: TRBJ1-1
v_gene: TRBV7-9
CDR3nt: TGTGCCAGCAGCTTAGCGATCTCGAGAGCGAACACTGAAGCTTTCTTT
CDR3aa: CASSLAISRANTEAFF

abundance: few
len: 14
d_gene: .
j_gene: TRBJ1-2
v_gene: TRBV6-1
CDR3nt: TGTGCCAGCACCTCAGGGACCCTAAACTATGGCTACACCTTC
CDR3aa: CASTSGTLNYGYTF

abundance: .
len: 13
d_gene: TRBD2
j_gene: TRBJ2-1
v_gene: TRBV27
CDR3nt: TGTGCCAGCAGTTTCTCGGGAGCGGGGGAGCAGTTCTTC
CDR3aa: CASSFSGAGEQFF

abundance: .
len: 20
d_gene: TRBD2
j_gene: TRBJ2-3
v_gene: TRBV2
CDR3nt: TGTGCCAGCAGTGAACTGGCCAACTCAGGGACTAGCGAACGCAGAGGTACGCAGTATTTT
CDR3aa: CASSELANSGTSERRGTQYF

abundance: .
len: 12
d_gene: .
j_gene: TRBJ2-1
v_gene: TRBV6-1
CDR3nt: TGTGCCAGCACTCCCTCCGGCTACGAGCAGTTCTTC
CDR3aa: CASTPSGYEQFF

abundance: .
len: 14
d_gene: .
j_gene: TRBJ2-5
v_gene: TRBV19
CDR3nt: TGTGCCAGTAGTCTACGTGGGACATCAGAGACCCAGTACTTC
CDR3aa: CASSLRGTSETQYF

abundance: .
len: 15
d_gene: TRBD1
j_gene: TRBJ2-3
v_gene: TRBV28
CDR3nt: TGTGCCAGCACGCAGGGGACAGGGCCCTCAGATACGCAGTATTTT
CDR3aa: CASTQGTGPSDTQYF

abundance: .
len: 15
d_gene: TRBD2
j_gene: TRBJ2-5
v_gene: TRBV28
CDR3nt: TGTGCCAGCAGCCAGACTAGCGGCGGGGCGGAGACCCAGTACTTC
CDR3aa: CASSQTSGGAETQYF

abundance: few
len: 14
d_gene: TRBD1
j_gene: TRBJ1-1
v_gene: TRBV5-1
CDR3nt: TGCGCCAGCAGCTCCGGGACAGTGGGGACTGAAGCTTTCTTT
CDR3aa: CASSSGTVGTEAFF

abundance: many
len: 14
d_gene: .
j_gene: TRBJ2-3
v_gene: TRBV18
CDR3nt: TGTGCCAGCTCTACAGCTACTGAACCGGATACGCAGTATTTT
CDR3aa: CASSTATEPDTQYF

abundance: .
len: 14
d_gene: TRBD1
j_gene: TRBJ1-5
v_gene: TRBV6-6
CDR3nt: TGTGCCAGCAGTCTGACAGGGGTGGGTCAGCCCCAGCATTTT
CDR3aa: CASSLTGVGQPQHF

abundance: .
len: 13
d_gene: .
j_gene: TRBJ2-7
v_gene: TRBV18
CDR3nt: TGTGCCAGCTCACCAGGGCGGGACTCCGAGCAGTACTTC
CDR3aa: CASSPGRDSEQYF

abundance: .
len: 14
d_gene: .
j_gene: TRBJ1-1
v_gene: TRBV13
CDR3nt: TGTGCCAGCAGCCTCCGAGCGTGGAAAACTGAAGCTTTCTTT
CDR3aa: CASSLRAWKTEAFF

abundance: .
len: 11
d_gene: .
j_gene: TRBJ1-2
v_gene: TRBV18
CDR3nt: TGTGCCAGCTCATCGCAGGATGGCTACACCTTC
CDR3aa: CASSSQDGYTF

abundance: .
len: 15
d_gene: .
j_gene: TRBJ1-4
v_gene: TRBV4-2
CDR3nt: TGTGCCAGCAGCCAGATGACGGGGACTAATGAAAAACTGTTTTTT
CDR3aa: CASSQMTGTNEKLFF

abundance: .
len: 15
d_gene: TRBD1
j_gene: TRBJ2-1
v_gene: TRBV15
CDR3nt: TGTGCCACCAGCAGGACACACCAGGGGGCAAGTGAGCAGTTCTTC
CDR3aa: CATSRTHQGASEQFF

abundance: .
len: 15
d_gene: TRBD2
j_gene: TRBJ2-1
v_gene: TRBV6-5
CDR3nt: TGTGCCAGCAGTTATTTGGGACTAGCGGGTCATGAGCAGTTCTTC
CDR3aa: CASSYLGLAGHEQFF

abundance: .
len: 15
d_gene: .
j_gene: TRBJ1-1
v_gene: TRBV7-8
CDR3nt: TGTGCCAGCACCGTATGGCAGGCGGGGAACACTGAAGCTTTCTTT
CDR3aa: CASTVWQAGNTEAFF

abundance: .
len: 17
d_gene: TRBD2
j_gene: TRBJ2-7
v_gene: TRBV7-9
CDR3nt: TGTGCCAGCAGCTTAGTTGCTAGCGGCCGGAACCTCCCTGCGCAGTACTTC
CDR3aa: CASSLVASGRNLPAQYF

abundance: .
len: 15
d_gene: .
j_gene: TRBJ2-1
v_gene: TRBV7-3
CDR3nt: TGTGCCAGCAGCTTAATGGAAGAGGCCTACAATGAGCAGTTCTTC
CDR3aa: CASSLMEEAYNEQFF

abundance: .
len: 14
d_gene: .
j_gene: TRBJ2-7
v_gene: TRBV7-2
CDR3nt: TGTGCCAGCAGCCCGGAGGCAGCGGGCGACGAGCAGTACTTC
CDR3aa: CASSPEAAGDEQYF

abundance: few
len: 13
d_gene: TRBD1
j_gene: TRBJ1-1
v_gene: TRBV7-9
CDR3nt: TGTGCCAGTCAGACAGGGGGCGCATCTGAAGCTTTCTTT
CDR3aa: CASQTGGASEAFF

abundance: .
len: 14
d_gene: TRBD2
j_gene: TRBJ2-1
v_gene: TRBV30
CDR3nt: TGTGCCTGGAAATTTCCGGGACTAGCACGAGAGCAGTTCTTC
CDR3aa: CAWKFPGLAREQFF